This TCR beta chain is drawn from a study of blood T cell repertoires in COVID-19. As for the study in general: In each case, the material was cDNA or gDNA derived from T cells, B-cell-depleted T cells, or PBMCs.

CDR1 is LGHDT, CDR2 YNNKEL, per germline (reference sequence). CDR3 length: 12 amino acids. Trimming pared 2 bases from V and 4 bases from J, leaving 3 bases between. In the source study's methods: Amplification of reference gene primers was used by the study to estimate nucleated cell counts. The table came from immunoSEQ multiplex PCR; TCRdb's copy has only in-frame clones and leaves some out. D and trimming come from the DNA, and the V and J calls and clone size come from that table. Among about 140,000 clones listed, about 87% were seen once. V gene TRBV3-1 (or the pseudogene TRBV3-2) combines with J gene TRBJ1-5; D ambiguous. This receptor was obtained from a man aged 60-69 years with active or convalescent COVID-19. The specimen sequenced was peripheral blood. CDR3 DNA: TGTGCCAGCAGCCAACCGAATCAGCCCCAGCATTTT. It translates to CASSQPNQPQHF.